These T cell receptor beta chains were read from a single sample in a study of blood T cell repertoires in COVID-19. Repertoires were generated with immunoSEQ multiplex PCR, while TCRdb's copy carries only in-frame clones and drops some. The table has some 30,000 clones, roughly nine tenths seen once. Sequenced sample: peripheral blood. The source of these receptors is a man aged 70 or older with active or convalescent COVID-19. CDR3s include the opening cysteine and the closing phenylalanine or tryptophan. The order of the fields is D gene, V gene, clone size, J gene, CDR3 protein, CDR3 DNA. D genes are given only for firm matches. A clone size is listed for some rows: how often the clone was seen (once, few, many), or a class if it is expanded.

d_call: NA; v_call: TRBV18; clone_size: NA; j_call: TRBJ1-4; cdr3_aa: CASSPDRVNEKLFF; cdr3_nt: TGTGCCAGCTCACCAGACAGAGTTAATGAAAAACTGTTTTTT
d_call: TRBD1; v_call: TRBV5-1; clone_size: NA; j_call: TRBJ1-1; cdr3_aa: CASSTGTGIMNTEAFF; cdr3_nt: TGCGCCAGCAGCACCGGGACAGGGATCATGAACACTGAAGCTTTCTTT
d_call: NA; v_call: TRBV5-1; clone_size: NA; j_call: TRBJ2-5; cdr3_aa: CASSTGDQETQYF; cdr3_nt: TGCGCCAGCAGTACCGGGGACCAAGAGACCCAGTACTTC
d_call: TRBD1; v_call: TRBV9; clone_size: once; j_call: TRBJ2-5; cdr3_aa: CASSPSAGTGGWETQYF; cdr3_nt: TGTGCCAGCAGCCCTTCGGCGGGGACAGGGGGCTGGGAGACCCAGTACTTC
d_call: TRBD1; v_call: TRBV11-2; clone_size: NA; j_call: TRBJ1-1; cdr3_aa: CASSRIPGTAGTEAFF; cdr3_nt: TGTGCCAGCAGCCGAATCCCTGGGACAGCTGGGACTGAAGCTTTCTTT
d_call: NA; v_call: TRBV28; clone_size: NA; j_call: TRBJ1-6; cdr3_aa: CASGWQGSAKDSPLHF; cdr3_nt: TGTGCCAGCGGATGGCAGGGGTCCGCAAAAGATTCACCCCTCCACTTT
d_call: TRBD2; v_call: TRBV9; clone_size: NA; j_call: TRBJ2-1; cdr3_aa: CASSVGLAGNNEQFF; cdr3_nt: TGTGCCAGCAGCGTAGGACTAGCGGGAAACAATGAGCAGTTCTTC
d_call: NA; v_call: TRBV2; clone_size: once; j_call: TRBJ1-1; cdr3_aa: CASNGQLNTEAFF; cdr3_nt: TGTGCCAGCAATGGTCAGTTGAACACTGAAGCTTTCTTT
d_call: TRBD1; v_call: TRBV4-2; clone_size: NA; j_call: TRBJ2-7; cdr3_aa: CASSQEDRSSYEQYF; cdr3_nt: TGTGCCAGCAGCCAAGAGGACAGGAGCTCCTACGAGCAGTACTTC
d_call: TRBD1; v_call: TRBV20-1; clone_size: NA; j_call: TRBJ2-5; cdr3_aa: CSASVRGQGETQYF; cdr3_nt: TGCAGTGCTAGTGTCAGGGGACAGGGTGAGACCCAGTACTTC
d_call: TRBD1; v_call: TRBV30; clone_size: NA; j_call: TRBJ1-1; cdr3_aa: CAWQTGANTEAFF; cdr3_nt: TGTGCCTGGCAGACAGGGGCTAACACTGAAGCTTTCTTT
d_call: TRBD1; v_call: TRBV5-6; clone_size: NA; j_call: TRBJ1-2; cdr3_aa: CASSSRTGSYGYTF; cdr3_nt: TGTGCCAGCAGCTCGCGGACAGGGAGCTATGGCTACACCTTC
d_call: NA; v_call: TRBV19; clone_size: NA; j_call: TRBJ1-1; cdr3_aa: CASSIWPDRNTEAFF; cdr3_nt: TGTGCCAGTAGTATTTGGCCGGACAGGAACACTGAAGCTTTCTTT
d_call: NA; v_call: TRBV7-3; clone_size: NA; j_call: TRBJ2-3; cdr3_aa: CASSPYPAADTQYF; cdr3_nt: TGTGCCAGCAGCCCATATCCGGCGGCGGATACGCAGTATTTT
d_call: TRBD2; v_call: TRBV19; clone_size: NA; j_call: TRBJ2-3; cdr3_aa: CASQDSGGPTDTQYF; cdr3_nt: TGTGCCAGCCAGGATAGCGGGGGGCCAACAGATACGCAGTATTTT
d_call: NA; v_call: TRBV7-6; clone_size: NA; j_call: TRBJ2-2; cdr3_aa: CASSAGAGTGELFF; cdr3_nt: TGTGCCAGCAGCGCGGGGGCTGGTACCGGGGAGCTGTTTTTT